The sequence of this T cell receptor beta chain was determined in a study of CD8 T cells in ankylosing spondylitis. Study-wide results and limits: A TCR beta motif of seven or eight highly homologous variants appeared characteristic of ankylosing spondylitis blood.

This CDR3 has 15 residues. With 0 bases removed from V and 2 bases from J, the gap between germline ends came to 9 bases. The germline gives CDR1 SGHTA, CDR2 FQGNSA. About this clonotype: Its target is unknown.

Quantitative 5'-RACE with molecular barcodes produced the TCR beta libraries. TCRdb called the 5' RACE reads again in MiXCR, with one record for every CDR3 protein. The data show hundreds of thousands of distinct CDR3 sequences, 12% seen once. The chain links TRBV7-2 to TRBJ2-3; D call uncertain. The specimen was blood, either unsorted or a sorted T cell fraction (not recorded which). This TCR derives from a male donor with ankylosing spondylitis. This chain's CDR3 is CASSLARQPTDTQYF. The CDR3 coding sequence is TGTGCCAGCAGCTTAGCCCGGCAGCCCACAGATACGCAGTATTTT.